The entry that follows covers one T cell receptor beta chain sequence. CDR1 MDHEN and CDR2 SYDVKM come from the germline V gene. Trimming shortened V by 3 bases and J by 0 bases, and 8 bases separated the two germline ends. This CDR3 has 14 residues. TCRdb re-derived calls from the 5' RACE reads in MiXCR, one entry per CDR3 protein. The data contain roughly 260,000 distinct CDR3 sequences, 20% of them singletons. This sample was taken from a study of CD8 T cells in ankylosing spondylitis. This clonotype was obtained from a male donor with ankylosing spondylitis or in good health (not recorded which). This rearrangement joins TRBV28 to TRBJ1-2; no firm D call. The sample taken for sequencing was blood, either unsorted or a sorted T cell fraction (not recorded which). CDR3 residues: CASSFGTSNYGYTF. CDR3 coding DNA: TGTGCCAGCAGTTTCGGAACGTCTAACTATGGCTACACCTTC.